This T cell receptor beta chain is drawn from a study of shared clonotypes between healthy human individuals. Study as a whole: Per donor, CD8 memory used one plate, CD8 naive used two, CD4 memory used three and CD4 naive used three.

TCRdb keeps only in-frame clones here, not all; method: immunoSEQ multiplex PCR. The sample holds some 300,000 clones; around four fifths are singletons and the top ten take 8.5% to 12%. Study-level points and caveats: Memory subsets generally showed lower estimated richness than naive subsets.

Everyone who donated was a Caucasian adult who lived in Nashville, Tennessee. Germline values: CDR1 SGHRS, CDR2 YFSETQ. Trimming stripped 4 bases from V and 2 bases from J, with 13 bases between. This CDR3 contains 14 residues. As concerns this clone: The antigen is not known.

V and J are TRBV5-1 and TRBJ2-7; possibly TRBD1 for D (6 bases). Sequencing input: memory CD4+ T cells sorted from blood. Subset specified: CD45RA-negative fraction. This clonotype was obtained from a man aged 25-45 years in good health. CDR3 coding DNA: TGCGCCAGCAGCAAGACAGGTTCCCCCTACGAGCAGTACTTC. Translating it yields CASSKTGSPYEQYF.